This T cell receptor beta chain is from a study of T cell changes during pregnancy in multiple sclerosis. J gave up 3 bases and V 4 bases, and 6 bases lay outside the gene matches. The germline V gene encodes CDR1 MGHRA and CDR2 YSYEKL. This CDR3 has 16 amino acids. The method was immunoSEQ multiplex PCR; TCRdb's version includes in-frame clones alone and lacks a portion of them. The profile covers 35,000 to 50,000 clones, with roughly nine tenths appearing a single time and about 1.2% taken by the ten largest. The starting material was CD4+ T cells from peripheral blood mononuclear cells, obtained after pregnancy. The chain joins TRBV4-1 to TRBJ2-1, with 10 bases that match TRBD1. This TCR was recovered from a female donor with multiple sclerosis, enrolled in a pregnancy study. The CDR3 reads CASSRSGTGVYNEQFF. Written as DNA, the CDR3 is TGCGCCAGCAGCCGATCCGGGACAGGGGTCTACAATGAGCAGTTCTTC.